Each of the 28 T cell receptor beta chains below was sequenced from the same sample in a study of OX40 agonist ivuxolimab in advanced cancers. This table comes from immunoSEQ multiplex PCR, and its TCRdb copy is limited to in-frame clones, with some not included. The sample records tens of thousands of clones, over 80% being singletons. Material: CD4+ or CD8+ T cells sorted from blood, obtained in a trial of the OX40 agonist ivuxolimab. These TCRs come from an adult with an advanced solid tumor such as melanoma, head and neck, liver or kidney cancer.

The CDR3 sequence is CASSYLGYNEQFF. CDR3 bases: TGTGCCAGCAGTTACCTGGGATACAATGAGCAGTTCTTC. V is TRBV6-5 and J is TRBJ2-1; D unresolved. Germline loops: CDR1 MNHEY, CDR2 SVGAGI. Trimming took 2 bases from V and 4 from J, leaving 6 bases between them. This CDR3 has 13 amino acids.

The chain couples TRBV19 to TRBJ1-6; 8 nucleotides line up with TRBD1. This CDR3 has 14 residues. The V and J ends lost 10 bases and 4 bases, in that order; junction bases with no gene match: 6. Germline-derived CDR1 and CDR2 are LNHDA and SQIVND (reference sequence). CDR3 loop: CATRTGTYNSPLHF. Written as DNA, the CDR3 is TGTGCCACCAGGACAGGGACATATAATTCACCCCTCCACTTT.

The CDR3 region is CASSDDGELAGVGETQYF. CDR3 sequence (DNA): TGTGCCAGCAGTGACGATGGGGAACTAGCGGGAGTTGGGGAGACCCAGTACTTC. The genes are TRBV2 and TRBJ2-5; 11 nucleotides match TRBD2. CDR1 is SNHLY, CDR2 FYNNEI, per germline. V was pared by 3 bases and J by 5 bases, with 14 bases of the junction left unmatched. This CDR3 comprises 18 residues.

This rearrangement joins TRBV6-5 to TRBJ2-5, with 12 bases fitting TRBD2. V trimming: 5 bases; J trimming: 4 bases; junction bases outside the gene matches: 2. The CDR3 runs to 14 residues. The V gene's germline CDR1 is MNHEY and CDR2 SVGAGI. In DNA form, the CDR3 reads TGTGCCAGCAGTACGGGACTAGCGGGAGAGACCCAGTACTTC. It encodes CASSTGLAGETQYF.

This chain connects TRBV6-5 to TRBJ1-2, with D possibly matching TRBD1 (6 bases). The CDR3 covers 13 residues. Germline V gene lookup returns CDR1 MNHEY and CDR2 SVGAGI. The V end was cut by 7 bases, the J end by 7 bases, with 16 bases between. The chain's CDR3 is CASTSPRGTGYTF. The CDR3 coding sequence is TGTGCCAGCACCTCCCCCAGGGGAACTGGCTACACCTTC.

The V gene is TRBV19, the J gene TRBJ2-6; D gene unclear. Germline CDR1 is LNHDA and CDR2 is SQIVND (reference sequence). The CDR3 is 15 residues long. V was pared by 5 bases and J by 2 bases, with 10 bases between. CDR3 coding DNA: TGTGCCAGTAGTTATCTGCGGACTGGGGCCAACGTCCTGACTTTC. Translated, it gives CASSYLRTGANVLTF.

J is TRBJ2-1 and V is TRBV12-5; TRBD2 matches at 7 bases. Trimming took 2 bases from V and 5 from J; bases not matched to a gene: 6. The CDR3 consists of 15 residues. CDR1 is LGHNT and CDR2 is FRNRAP in the germline V gene. The DNA for the CDR3 is TGTGCTAGTGGTTTGAGGAGCGGGACTAACAATGAGCAGTTCTTC. It codes for CASGLRSGTNNEQFF.

This chain uses TRBV12-5 with TRBJ1-1, with D possibly TRBD1 on 6 matching bases. V was trimmed by 7 bases and J by 1 base, leaving 13 bases between them. Germline CDR1 and CDR2: LGHNT and FRNRAP. The CDR3 spans 14 residues. The CDR3: CASASTGPNTEAFF. CDR3 DNA sequence: TGTGCTAGTGCCTCTACAGGGCCGAACACTGAAGCTTTCTTT.

CDR3 loop: CASSGVGVNEQFF. The CDR3 region has the DNA TGTGCCAGTTCCGGGGTAGGGGTCAATGAGCAGTTCTTC. The chain joins TRBV2 to TRBJ2-1, with D possibly called TRBD1 or TRBD2 (5 bases each). CDR1 is SNHLY and CDR2 is FYNNEI in the germline V gene. The CDR3 consists of 13 residues. V lost 9 bases, J lost 6 bases, and 15 bases lay in between. Based on the CDR3 plus reference TRBV2 and TRBJ2-1, the full variable domain is EPEVTQTPSHQVTQMGQEVILRCVPISNHLYFYWYRQILGQKVEFLVSFYNNEISEKSEIFDDQFSVERPDGSNFTLKIRSTKLEDSAMYFCASSGVGVNEQFFGPGTRLTVL.

The rearrangement uses TRBV7-2 and TRBJ1-2, with TRBD1 matching 12 bases. The CDR3 extends over 16 amino acids. V trimming: 4 bases; J trimming: 6 bases; junction bases outside the gene matches: 9. In germline, CDR1 is SGHTA, CDR2 FQGNSA. In DNA, the CDR3 is TGTGCCAGCAGCTATTACGGGACAGGGGGCCGGGATGGCTACACCTTC. This translates into CASSYYGTGGRDGYTF. The complete variable domain, with remaining parts taken from reference TRBV7-2 and TRBJ1-2, reads GAGVSQSPSNKVTEKGKDVELRCDPISGHTALYWYRQSLGQGLEFLIYFQGNSAPDKSGLPSDRFSAERTGGSVSTLTIQRTQQEDSAVYLCASSYYGTGGRDGYTFGSGTRLTVV.

The V and J genes are TRBV7-3 and TRBJ2-1, with D uncertain. V lost 0 bases to trimming and J lost 8 bases, with 5 bases between them. There are 12 residues in the CDR3. CDR1 and CDR2 from the germline V gene are SGHTA and FQGTGA. The CDR3 DNA is TGTGCCAGCAGCTTAACAAGTGATGAGCAGTTCTTC. Residues: CASSLTSDEQFF.

The rearrangement joins TRBV5-1 to TRBJ1-1; unclear D gene. From germline, CDR1 is SGHRS and CDR2 YFSETQ. The ends were cut back, 5 bases at V and 5 bases at J, with 13 bases in the middle. The length of the CDR3 is 13 residues. The CDR3 bases are TGCGCCAGCAGAGATTCTCGGGGAACTGAAGCTTTCTTT. This translates into CASRDSRGTEAFF.

The chain is built from TRBV13 and TRBJ2-7; 7 bases map to TRBD2. The CDR3 loop spans 15 amino acids. The germline V gene has CDR1 PRHDT and CDR2 FYEKMQ (reference sequence). After removal of 3 bases from V and 3 bases from J, the junction contained 8 bases not matched to a gene. The CDR3 here is CASSFSSGGGYEQYF. CDR3 DNA: TGTGCCAGCAGCTTTTCCTCCGGCGGGGGCTACGAGCAGTACTTC.

The chain combines TRBV11-2 with TRBJ2-1; D ambiguous. The CDR3 sequence is 13 residues long. The ends were cut back, 8 bases at V and 0 bases at J, with 8 bases in the middle. The germline V gene has CDR1 SGHAT and CDR2 FQNNGV. CDR3 nucleotide sequence: TGTGCCAGCGGTTTTAGCTCCTACAATGAGCAGTTCTTC. Translated, it gives CASGFSSYNEQFF.

The chain employs TRBV28 and TRBJ1-6; weak D call: TRBD1 (5 bases). Germline V CDR1 and CDR2: MDHEN, SYDVKM. The CDR3 extends over 15 amino acids. V shed 5 bases and J shed 10 bases, with 18 bases lying between them. The CDR3, as DNA: TGTGCCAGCAGTCTTATGGCCGGGGGTTGGTCACCCCTCCACTTT. Amino acids: CASSLMAGGWSPLHF.

This clone came up a few times. The gene calls are TRBV9 and TRBJ1-2, with a weak D call TRBD1 (5 bases). The CDR3 consists of 12 residues. V was pared by 3 bases and J by 6 bases, with 9 bases between. Germline V lookup: CDR1 SGDLS, CDR2 YYNGEE. The CDR3 region has the DNA TGTGCCAGCAGCGGTCGGGGACATGGCTACACCTTC. Its translation: CASSGRGHGYTF. Based on the CDR3 plus reference TRBV9 and TRBJ1-2, the full variable domain is DSGVTQTPKHLITATGQRVTLRCSPRSGDLSVYWYQQSLDQGLQFLIQYYNGEERAKGNILERFSAQQFPDLHSELNLSSLELGDSALYFCASSGRGHGYTFGSGTRLTVV.

The chain links TRBV4-3 to TRBJ2-3; tentative D call: TRBD2 (6 bases). The V gene's germline CDR1 is LGHNA and CDR2 YSLEER. The CDR3 totals 16 residues. The ends were cut back, 0 bases at V and 1 base at J, with 11 bases in the middle. Written as DNA, the CDR3 is TGCGCCAGCAGCCAAGATTACGCTAGCGGCACAGATACGCAGTATTTT. Protein product: CASSQDYASGTDTQYF.

The sample holds one count of this clone. This rearrangement joins TRBV11-2 to TRBJ2-7; D is possibly TRBD2 (6 bases). This CDR3 contains 13 residues. CDR1 is SGHAT and CDR2 is FQNNGV in the germline V gene. With 4 bases removed from V and 0 bases from J, the gap between germline ends came to 7 bases. CDR3 sequence reads: CASSSLASYEQYF. Written as DNA, the CDR3 is TGTGCCAGCAGCTCACTAGCCTCCTACGAGCAGTACTTC. Using reference TRBV11-2 and TRBJ2-7 for the parts outside the CDR3, the full variable domain is EAGVAQSPRYKIIEKRQSVAFWCNPISGHATLYWYQQILGQGPKLLIQFQNNGVVDDSQLPKDRFSAERLKGVDSTLKIQPAKLEDSAVYLCASSSLASYEQYFGPGTRLTVT.

The chain combines TRBV11-2 with TRBJ2-5, with D tentatively TRBD2 (6 bases). The germline gives CDR1 SGHAT, CDR2 FQNNGV. CDR3 size: 14 residues. Trimming shortened V by 1 base and J by 5 bases, and 11 bases separated the two germline ends. DNA for the CDR3: TGTGCCAGCAGCTTAGTGGGGGGAGCCGAGACCCAGTACTTC. This gives the protein CASSLVGGAETQYF.

This chain connects TRBV4-1 to TRBJ1-4, with D possibly being TRBD1 (6 bases). Germline V gives CDR1 MGHRA, CDR2 YSYEKL. CDR3 length: 15 amino acids. V was pared by 1 base and J by 4 bases, with 10 bases between. CDR3 amino acids: CASSQGTALNEKLFF. As DNA, the CDR3 is TGCGCCAGCAGCCAAGGGACAGCCCTTAATGAAAAACTGTTTTTT.

This chain links TRBV5-5 with TRBJ1-2; 10 bases match TRBD1. Germline lookup yields CDR1 SGHKS and CDR2 YYEKEE (reference sequence). CDR3 length equals 14 residues. V dropped 5 bases and J dropped 4; count of bases not matched to a gene: 5. The CDR3 DNA is TGTGCCAGCAGTTGGGACAGGGGTTTCTATGGCTACACCTTC. Residues: CASSWDRGFYGYTF.

CDR3 sequence: CASSFTGGSNEKLFF. In DNA form, the CDR3 reads TGTGCCAGCAGCTTTACAGGGGGCTCGAATGAAAAACTGTTTTTT. V and J are TRBV7-1 and TRBJ1-4; TRBD1 matches 9 bases. TRBV7-1 is filed as an ORF, its function uncertain. The CDR3 covers 15 residues. V was pared by 4 bases and J by 5 bases, with 5 bases of the junction left unmatched.

This sequence joins TRBV15 and TRBJ2-2, with TRBD2 identical over 11 bases. Germline loops: CDR1 LNHNV, CDR2 YYDKDF (reference sequence). The CDR3 is made up of 18 amino acids. Trimming removed 5 bases from V and 4 bases from J; junction bases left unmatched: 12. CDR3 amino acids: CATSPGTSGLRGTGELFF. DNA for the CDR3: TGTGCCACCAGCCCCGGGACTAGCGGACTCCGCGGCACCGGGGAGCTGTTTTTT.

The chain couples TRBV5-8 to TRBJ1-1; a possible D gene is TRBD1 (6 bases). This CDR3 is 14 amino acids long. CDR1 SGHTS and CDR2 YDEGEE come from the germline V gene. Trimming removed 1 base from V and 1 base from J, with 8 bases in between. CDR3 region: CASSLRTANTEAFF. The CDR3 DNA reads as TGTGCCAGCAGCTTGCGGACAGCGAACACTGAAGCTTTCTTT.

V usage is TRBV10-2 and J usage is TRBJ2-7, with unresolved D. Trimming removed 6 bases at V and 3 bases at J, with 12 bases between. The CDR3 totals 13 residues. CDR1 is WSHSY and CDR2 is SAAADI in the germline V gene. DNA of the CDR3: TGCGCCAGCAGCTCCGGGCCCCGCTACGAGCAGTACTTC. It yields the protein CASSSGPRYEQYF.

The DNA for the CDR3 is TGCAGCGTTCTACAGGGCTACGAGCAGTACGTC. Its translation is CSVLQGYEQYV. V is TRBV29-1 and J is TRBJ2-7; TRBD1 is a possible D gene (6 bases). The CDR3 sequence is 11 residues long. The ends were cut back, 5 bases at V and 3 bases at J, with 8 bases in the middle. Germline CDR1 and CDR2: SQVTM and ANQGSEA.

V gene TRBV6-1 combines with J gene TRBJ1-2; possible D gene TRBD1, 5 bases. CDR3 length equals 19 residues. Germline assignment: CDR1 MNHNS and CDR2 SASEGT. The V end was cut by 4 bases, the J end by 4 bases, with 28 bases between. The CDR3 bases are TGTGCCAGCAGTGTAGTGGGACGGTTCACCGGACTTTCCCTCTATGGCTACACCTTC. Protein product: CASSVVGRFTGLSLYGYTF.

The rearrangement uses TRBV6-6 and TRBJ1-1; a weak D match, TRBD1 (5 bases). Germline-derived CDR1 and CDR2 are MNHNY and SVGAGI (reference sequence). V lost 5 bases to trimming and J lost 1 base, with 8 bases between them. The CDR3 length is 13 residues. CDR3 sequence (DNA): TGTGCCAGCAGTCACGGGACGAACACTGAAGCTTTCTTT. It yields the protein CASSHGTNTEAFF.